This TCR beta chain was documented in a study of regulatory T cells in long-lasting Graves disease. Study-wide results and limits: Those with persistent disease had in common more public clonotypes (2,741) than new patients (roughly 1,000).

iRepertoire HTBI primers and Arm-PCR of CDR3 regions built TCR beta libraries. TCRdb itself ran the multiplex PCR reads through MiXCR, one entry per CDR3 protein. The sample lists approximately 360,000 distinct CDR3 sequences; roughly 23% were seen once. The time point: persistent/refractory GD, antithyroid drugs over 5 years with positive TRAb. Construction of the TCR library relied on RNA isolated from PBMCs. EDTA tubes received about 9.3 milliliters of collected peripheral blood. In its sample, this clonotype was seen many times. Its antigen is as yet unknown. This receptor was obtained from a woman aged 40 to 50 with Graves disease. Material: peripheral blood mononuclear cells (PBMCs), obtained when the disease was refractory, from a patient treated with antithyroid drugs.

The DNA of the CDR3 is TGCGCCAGCAGCAGGACGGACGATTATGGCTACACCTTC. Translating it yields CASSRTDDYGYTF. The rearrangement joins TRBV5-1 to TRBJ1-2, with D uncertain. The CDR3 sequence is 13 residues long. Germline CDR1 SGHRS, CDR2 YFSETQ. The ends were cut back, 4 bases at V and 5 bases at J, with 12 bases in the middle.